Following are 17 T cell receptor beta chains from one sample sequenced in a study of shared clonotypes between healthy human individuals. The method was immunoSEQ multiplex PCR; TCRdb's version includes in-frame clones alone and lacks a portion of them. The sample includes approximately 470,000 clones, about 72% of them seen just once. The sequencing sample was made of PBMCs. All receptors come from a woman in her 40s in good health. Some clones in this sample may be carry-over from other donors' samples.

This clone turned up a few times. CDR3 coding DNA: TGTGCCAGCAGTTTTGCGGGAGTGTCCTACGAGCAGTACTTC. This encodes CASSFAGVSYEQYF. The rearrangement links TRBV7-2 to TRBJ2-7, with 7 bases lining up with TRBD2. The J segment lost 1 base and the V segment lost 6 bases, leaving 6 bases of the junction unmatched. This CDR3 has 14 residues. The germline CDR1 and CDR2 sequences are SGHTA and FQGNSA. The whole variable domain, filled in from reference TRBV7-2 and TRBJ2-7, reads GAGVSQSPSNKVTEKGKDVELRCDPISGHTALYWYRQSLGQGLEFLIYFQGNSAPDKSGLPSDRFSAERTGGSVSTLTIQRTQQEDSAVYLCASSFAGVSYEQYFGPGTRLTVT.

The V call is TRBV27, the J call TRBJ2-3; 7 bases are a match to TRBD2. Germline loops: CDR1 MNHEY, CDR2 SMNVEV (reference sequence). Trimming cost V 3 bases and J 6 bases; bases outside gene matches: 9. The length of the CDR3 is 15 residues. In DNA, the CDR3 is TGTGCCAGCAGTTTCCTGCGGGAGCTCACGGATACGCAGTATTTT. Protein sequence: CASSFLRELTDTQYF.

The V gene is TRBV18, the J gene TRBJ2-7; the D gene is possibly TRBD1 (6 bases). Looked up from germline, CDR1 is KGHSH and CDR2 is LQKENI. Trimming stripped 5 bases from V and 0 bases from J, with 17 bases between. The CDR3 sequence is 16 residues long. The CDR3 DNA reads TGTGCCAGCTCATTAGGGACAAGGGGAGCCTCCTACGAGCAGTACTTC. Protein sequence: CASSLGTRGASYEQYF.

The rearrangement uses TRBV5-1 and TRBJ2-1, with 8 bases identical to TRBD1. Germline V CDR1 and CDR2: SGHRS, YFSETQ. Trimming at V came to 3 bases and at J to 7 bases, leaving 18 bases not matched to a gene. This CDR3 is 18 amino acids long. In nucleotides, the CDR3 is TGCGCCAGCAGCTGGACCCCCGGGACAGGCAAACACACAAATGAGCAGTTCTTC. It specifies CASSWTPGTGKHTNEQFF.

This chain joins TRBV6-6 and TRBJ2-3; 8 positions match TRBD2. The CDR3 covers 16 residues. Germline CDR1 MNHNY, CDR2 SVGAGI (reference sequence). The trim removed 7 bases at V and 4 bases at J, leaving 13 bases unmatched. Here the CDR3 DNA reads TGTGCCAGCACCCGGAACTTCGGACTAGCTCCAGATACGCAGTATTTT. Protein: CASTRNFGLAPDTQYF.

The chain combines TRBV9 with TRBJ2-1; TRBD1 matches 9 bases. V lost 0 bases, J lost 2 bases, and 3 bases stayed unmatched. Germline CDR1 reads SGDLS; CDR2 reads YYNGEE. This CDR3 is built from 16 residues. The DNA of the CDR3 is TGTGCCAGCAGCGTAGAGGGACAGGGTCCCTACAATGAGCAGTTCTTC. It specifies CASSVEGQGPYNEQFF.

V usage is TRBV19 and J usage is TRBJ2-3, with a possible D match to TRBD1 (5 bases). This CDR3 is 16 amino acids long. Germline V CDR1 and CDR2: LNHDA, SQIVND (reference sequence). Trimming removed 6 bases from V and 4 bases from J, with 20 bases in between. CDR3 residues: CASRGRGRGDPDTQYF. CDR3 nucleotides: TGTGCCAGTAGAGGTAGGGGTAGAGGTGATCCAGATACGCAGTATTTT.

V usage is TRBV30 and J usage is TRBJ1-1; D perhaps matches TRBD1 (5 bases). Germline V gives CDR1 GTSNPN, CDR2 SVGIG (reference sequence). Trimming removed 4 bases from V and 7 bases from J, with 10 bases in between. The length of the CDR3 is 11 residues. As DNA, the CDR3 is TGTGCCTGGATGCAGGGTGATGAAGCTTTCTTT. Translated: CAWMQGDEAFF. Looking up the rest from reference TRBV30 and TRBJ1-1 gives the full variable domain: SQTIHQWPATLVQPVGSPLSLECTVEGTSNPNLYWYRQAAGRGLQLLFYSVGIGQISSEVPQNLSASRPQDRQFILSSKKLLLSDSGFYLCAWMQGDEAFFGQGTRLTVV.

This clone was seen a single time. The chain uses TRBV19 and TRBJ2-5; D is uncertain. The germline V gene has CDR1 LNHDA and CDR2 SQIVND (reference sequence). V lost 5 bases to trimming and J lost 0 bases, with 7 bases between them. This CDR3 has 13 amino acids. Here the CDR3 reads CASSPVYQETQYF. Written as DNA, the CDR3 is TGTGCCAGTAGTCCAGTTTACCAAGAGACCCAGTACTTC. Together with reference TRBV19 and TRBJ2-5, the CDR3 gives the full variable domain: DGGITQSPKYLFRKEGQNVTLSCEQNLNHDAMYWYRQDPGQGLRLIYYSQIVNDFQKGDIAEGYSVSREKKESFPLTVTSAQKNPTAFYLCASSPVYQETQYFGPGTRLLVL.

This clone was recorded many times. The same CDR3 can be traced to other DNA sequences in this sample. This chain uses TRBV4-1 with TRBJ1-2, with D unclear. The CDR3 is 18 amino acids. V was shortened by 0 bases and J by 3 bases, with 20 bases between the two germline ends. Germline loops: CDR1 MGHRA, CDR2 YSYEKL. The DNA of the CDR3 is TGCGCCAGCAGCCAAGAGTTGTTTGTGGAGGGATTCCACTATGGCTACACCTTC. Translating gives CASSQELFVEGFHYGYTF.

The CDR3 sequence is CASSQRIHPYYSNQPQHF. The CDR3 DNA reads TGTGCCAGTAGTCAACGGATCCATCCTTACTATAGCAATCAGCCCCAGCATTTT. The chain combines TRBV19 with TRBJ1-5; no clear D gene. Germline V gives CDR1 LNHDA, CDR2 SQIVND (reference sequence). Trimming removed 5 bases at V and 0 bases at J, with 20 bases between. This CDR3 comprises 18 residues.

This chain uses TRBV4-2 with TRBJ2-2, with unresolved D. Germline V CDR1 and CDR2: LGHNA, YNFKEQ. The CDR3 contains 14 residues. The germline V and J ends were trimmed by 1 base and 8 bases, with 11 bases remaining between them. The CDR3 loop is CASSQADGDGELFF. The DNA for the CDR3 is TGTGCCAGCAGCCAAGCAGACGGTGATGGGGAGCTGTTTTTT.

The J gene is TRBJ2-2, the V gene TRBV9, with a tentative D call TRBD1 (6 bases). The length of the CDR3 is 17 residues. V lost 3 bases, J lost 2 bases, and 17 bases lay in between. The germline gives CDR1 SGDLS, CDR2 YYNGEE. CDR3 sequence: CASSAQPLTGNTGELFF. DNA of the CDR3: TGTGCCAGCAGCGCGCAACCTTTGACAGGCAACACCGGGGAGCTGTTTTTT.

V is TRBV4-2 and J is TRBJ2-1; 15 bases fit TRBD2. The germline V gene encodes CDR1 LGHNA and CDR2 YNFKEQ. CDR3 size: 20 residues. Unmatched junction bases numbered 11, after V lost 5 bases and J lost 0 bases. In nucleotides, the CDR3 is TGTGCCAGCAGCAGAGGACTAGCGGGAGGGCCTGGGGACTCCTACAATGAGCAGTTCTTC. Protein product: CASSRGLAGGPGDSYNEQFF.

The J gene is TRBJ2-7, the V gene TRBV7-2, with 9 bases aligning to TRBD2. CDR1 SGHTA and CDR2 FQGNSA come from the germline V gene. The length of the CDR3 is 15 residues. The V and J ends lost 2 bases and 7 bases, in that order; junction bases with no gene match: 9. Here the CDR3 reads CASSLKAGGPDEQYF. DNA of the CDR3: TGTGCCAGCAGCTTAAAGGCGGGAGGGCCGGATGAGCAGTACTTC.

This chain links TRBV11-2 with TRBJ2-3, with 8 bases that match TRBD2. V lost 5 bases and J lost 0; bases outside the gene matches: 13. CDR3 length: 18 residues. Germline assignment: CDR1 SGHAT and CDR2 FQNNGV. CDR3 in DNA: TGTGCCAGCAGCCCCCCCTCCGGGAGGGCCTCTAGCACAGATACGCAGTATTTT. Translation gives CASSPPSGRASSTDTQYF. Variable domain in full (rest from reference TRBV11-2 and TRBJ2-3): EAGVAQSPRYKIIEKRQSVAFWCNPISGHATLYWYQQILGQGPKLLIQFQNNGVVDDSQLPKDRFSAERLKGVDSTLKIQPAKLEDSAVYLCASSPPSGRASSTDTQYFGPGTRLTVL.

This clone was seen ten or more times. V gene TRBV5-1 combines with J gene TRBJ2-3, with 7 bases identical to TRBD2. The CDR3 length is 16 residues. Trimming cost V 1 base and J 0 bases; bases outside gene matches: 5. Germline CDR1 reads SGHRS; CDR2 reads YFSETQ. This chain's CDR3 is CASSLSRGSSTDTQYF. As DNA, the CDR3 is TGCGCCAGCAGCTTGTCCCGCGGGAGCAGCACAGATACGCAGTATTTT.